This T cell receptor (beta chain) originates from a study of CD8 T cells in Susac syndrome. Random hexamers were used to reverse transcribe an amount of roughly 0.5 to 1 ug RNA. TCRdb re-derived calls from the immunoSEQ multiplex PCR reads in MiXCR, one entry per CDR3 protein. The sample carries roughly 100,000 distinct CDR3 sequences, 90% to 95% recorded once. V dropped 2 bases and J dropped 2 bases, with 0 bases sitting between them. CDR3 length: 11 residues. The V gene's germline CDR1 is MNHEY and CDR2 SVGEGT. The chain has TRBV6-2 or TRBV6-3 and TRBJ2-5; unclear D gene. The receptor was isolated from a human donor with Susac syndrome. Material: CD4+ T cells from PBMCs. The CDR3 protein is CASSYQETQYF. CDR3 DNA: TGTGCCAGCAGTTACCAAGAGACCCAGTACTTC.